The clone carrying this T cell receptor beta chain was counted many times. This specimen belongs to a study of regulatory T cells in long-lasting Graves disease. Arm-PCR with iRepertoire HTBI primers amplified the CDR3 regions for these TCR beta libraries. TCRdb recomputed calls from the multiplex PCR reads with MiXCR, one row per CDR3 protein. The sample has hundreds of thousands of distinct CDR3 sequences, more than 15% seen once. The germline gives CDR1 LNHDA, CDR2 SQIVND (reference sequence). This CDR3 region has 13 residues. The V end was cut by 6 bases, the J end by 4 bases, with 11 bases between. Specified time point: newly diagnosed GD, antithyroid drugs for less than 3 months. PBMCs were the source of the RNA used for TCR sequencing. These same data were also listed under a study on T cells in Graves' hyperthyroidism and ophthalmopathy. That paper states: Also found in blood were most expanded thyroid clonotypes above 0.001.

V and J are TRBV19 and TRBJ2-3; perhaps TRBD2 as D (5 bases). The sequencing here drew on peripheral blood mononuclear cells (PBMCs), taken at new diagnosis, from a patient treated with antithyroid drugs. This clonotype was obtained from a woman aged 35 to 59 with Graves disease. Here the CDR3 DNA reads TGTGCCAGTAGGCGGCTAGCAGCAGATACGCAGTATTTT. Translation: CASRRLAADTQYF. Combining the CDR3 with reference TRBV19 and TRBJ2-3 gives the whole variable domain DGGITQSPKYLFRKEGQNVTLSCEQNLNHDAMYWYRQDPGQGLRLIYYSQIVNDFQKGDIAEGYSVSREKKESFPLTVTSAQKNPTAFYLCASRRLAADTQYFGPGTRLTVL.